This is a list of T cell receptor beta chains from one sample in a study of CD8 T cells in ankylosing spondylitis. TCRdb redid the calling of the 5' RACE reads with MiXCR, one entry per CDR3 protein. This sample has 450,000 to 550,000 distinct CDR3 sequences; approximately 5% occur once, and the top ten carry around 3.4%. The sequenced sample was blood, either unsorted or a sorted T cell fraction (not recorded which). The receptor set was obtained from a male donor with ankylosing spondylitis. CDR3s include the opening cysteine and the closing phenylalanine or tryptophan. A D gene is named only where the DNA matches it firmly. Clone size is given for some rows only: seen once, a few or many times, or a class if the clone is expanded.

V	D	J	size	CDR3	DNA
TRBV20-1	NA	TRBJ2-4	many	CSARQSPRVENIQYF	TGCAGTGCTAGACAGTCCCCGAGGGTTGAAAACATTCAGTACTTC
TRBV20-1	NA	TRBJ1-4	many	CSASLGGGQGQKLFF	TGCAGTGCTAGTCTTGGGGGGGGCCAAGGCCAAAAACTGTTTTTT
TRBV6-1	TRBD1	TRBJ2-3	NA	CASRGTGVSDTQYF	TGTGCCAGCAGGGGGACAGGGGTTTCAGATACGCAGTATTTT
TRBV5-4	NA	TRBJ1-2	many	CASGRLLLANYGYTF	TGTGCCAGCGGTCGACTGCTCCTAGCTAACTATGGCTACACCTTC
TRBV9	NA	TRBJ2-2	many	CASSERVNTGELFF	TGTGCCAGCAGTGAGAGGGTGAACACCGGGGAGCTGTTTTTT
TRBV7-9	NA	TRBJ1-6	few	CASSGSAAPSPLHF	TGTGCCAGCAGCGGCAGTGCGGCACCCTCACCCCTCCACTTT
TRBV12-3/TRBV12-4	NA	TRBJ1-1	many	CASSLSGRGFTEAFF	TGTGCCAGCAGTTTGTCCGGCCGGGGGTTCACTGAAGCTTTCTTT
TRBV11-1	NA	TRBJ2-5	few	CASSTSDPERMTQYF	TGTGCCAGCAGCACGTCAGACCCGGAGCGGATGACCCAGTACTTC
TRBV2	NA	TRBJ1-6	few	CASNGGSSYNSPLHF	TGTGCCAGCAACGGGGGGAGCTCCTATAATTCACCCCTCCACTTT
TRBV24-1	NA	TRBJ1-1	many	CATSDYDTGAFF	TGTGCCACCAGTGATTATGACACAGGGGCTTTCTTT
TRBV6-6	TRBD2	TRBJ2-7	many	CASSYWREREQYF	TGTGCCAGCAGTTACTGGCGGGAGAGGGAGCAGTACTTC
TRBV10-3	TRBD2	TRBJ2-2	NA	CATRGGSAGELFF	TGTGCCACTAGGGGCGGGAGCGCCGGGGAGCTGTTTTTT
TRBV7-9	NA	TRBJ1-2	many	CASSFAGVDGYTF	TGTGCCAGCAGCTTTGCAGGGGTTGATGGCTACACCTTC
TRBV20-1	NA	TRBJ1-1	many	CSARRDGNTEAFF	TGCAGTGCTCGACGGGACGGGAACACTGAAGCTTTCTTT
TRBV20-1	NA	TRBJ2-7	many	CSARDGATYEQYF	TGCAGTGCTAGAGATGGAGCTACCTACGAGCAGTACTTC